This TCR beta chain was found in a study of cytomegalovirus exposure and HLA in healthy donors. The germline V gene has CDR1 SNHLY and CDR2 FYNNEI. V dropped 6 bases and J dropped 7; count of bases not matched to a gene: 8. This CDR3 spans 14 amino acids. The PCR was carried out with 60 Vbeta primers and 13 Jbeta primers. Assay: immunoSEQ multiplex PCR; the TCRdb copy retains only in-frame clones and omits some. The data show 150,000 to 180,000 clones, with around 84% seen just once and less than 2.5% held by the top ten. The sample taken for sequencing was PBMCs. V gene TRBV2 combines with J gene TRBJ2-1; the match to TRBD2 covers 8 bases. The sequence derives from a woman aged 18-29 years in good health and CMV-seronegative. CDR3 nucleotides: TGTGCCAGCAGACCCGGACTAGCAGGAAATGAGCAGTTCTTC. Protein product: CASRPGLAGNEQFF.